The clone carrying this T cell receptor beta chain was found a few times. The target antigen is unknown. The entry originates in a study of beta chain features in type 1 diabetes. For the study at large: In all, around 100 million sorted cells from all samples were analyzed.

Of the isolated RNA, all was reverse transcribed, and so the sequenced material was expressed TCRB transcripts. Generated by immunoSEQ multiplex PCR, the TCRdb table keeps only in-frame clones and is missing some. In the table there are more than 120,000 clones, about 13% of which are singletons. The length of the CDR3 is 12 residues. Germline assignment: CDR1 KGHSH and CDR2 LQKENI. V was pared by 1 base and J by 10 bases, with 10 bases between. Findings of the study overall: All four CD4+ subsets from Type 1 diabetes patients carried moderately but significantly shorter TCRB CDR3s.

The J gene is TRBJ2-5, the V gene TRBV18; D call uncertain. The specimen sequenced was central memory CD4+ T cells from blood. This clonotype was obtained from a man aged 18 to 35 with type 1 diabetes. The CDR3 sequence: CASSPQRRDQYF. The CDR3, as DNA: TGTGCCAGCTCACCACAGCGTAGGGACCAGTACTTC.